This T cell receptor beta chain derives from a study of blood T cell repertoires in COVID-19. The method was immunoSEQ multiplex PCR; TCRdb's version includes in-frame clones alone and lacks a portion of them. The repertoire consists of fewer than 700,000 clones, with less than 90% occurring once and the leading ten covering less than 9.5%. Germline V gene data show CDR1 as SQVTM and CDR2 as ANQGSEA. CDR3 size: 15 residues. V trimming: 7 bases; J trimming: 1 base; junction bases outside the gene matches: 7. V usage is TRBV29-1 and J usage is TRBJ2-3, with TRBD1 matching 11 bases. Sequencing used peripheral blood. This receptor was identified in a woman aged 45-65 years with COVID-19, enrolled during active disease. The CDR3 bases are TGCAGCGCATTGGGACAGGGGGTGGGCACAGATACGCAGTATTTT. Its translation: CSALGQGVGTDTQYF.